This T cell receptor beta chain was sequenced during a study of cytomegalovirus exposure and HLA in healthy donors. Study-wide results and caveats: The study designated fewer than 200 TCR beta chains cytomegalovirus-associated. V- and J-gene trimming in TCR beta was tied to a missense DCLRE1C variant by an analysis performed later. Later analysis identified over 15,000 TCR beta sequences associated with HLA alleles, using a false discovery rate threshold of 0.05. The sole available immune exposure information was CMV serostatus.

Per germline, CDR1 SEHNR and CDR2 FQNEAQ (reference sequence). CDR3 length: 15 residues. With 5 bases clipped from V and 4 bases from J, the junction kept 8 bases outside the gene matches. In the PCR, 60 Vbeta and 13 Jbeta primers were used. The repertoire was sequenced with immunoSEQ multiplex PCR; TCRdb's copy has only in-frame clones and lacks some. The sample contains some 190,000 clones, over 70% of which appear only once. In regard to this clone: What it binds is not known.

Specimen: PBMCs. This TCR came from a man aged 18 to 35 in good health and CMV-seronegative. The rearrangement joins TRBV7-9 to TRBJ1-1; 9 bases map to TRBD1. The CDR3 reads CASSVQGAVGTEAFF. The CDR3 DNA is TGTGCCAGCAGCGTACAGGGGGCAGTGGGCACTGAAGCTTTCTTT. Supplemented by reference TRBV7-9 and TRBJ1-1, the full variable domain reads DTGVSQNPRHKITKRGQNVTFRCDPISEHNRLYWYRQTLGQGPEFLTYFQNEAQLEKSRLLSDRFSAERPKGSFSTLEIQRTEQGDSAMYLCASSVQGAVGTEAFFGQGTRLTVV.